This T cell receptor beta chain was sequenced for a study of shared clonotypes between healthy human individuals. Broader study findings: Naive subsets usually exceeded memory subsets in estimated richness.

Of note for this clone: Its target is unknown.

At a deep level, the assay was run. How the authors handled the data: Sequence data from immunoSEQ were junction-only and lacked quality scores; consequently, filtering differed. Measured with immunoSEQ multiplex PCR; TCRdb has only the in-frame clones, and not every one. The V and J calls and clone size were taken over from that table, and D and trimming were inferred from the DNA. Among fewer than 2.5 million clones listed, roughly 93% were seen once. CDR1 and CDR2 (germline): MNHEY, SMNVEV (reference sequence). V lost 3 bases and J lost 6, with 12 bases in between. The CDR3 is made up of 13 amino acids.

The chain employs TRBV27 and TRBJ2-7; D perhaps matches TRBD2 (5 bases). The sequencing input was naive CD4+ T cells from PBMCs. Stated subset: CD45RA+ positively selected. This sequence originates from a man between 18 and 35 years old in good health. Some clones in this sample may be carry-over from other donors' samples. DNA of the CDR3: TGTGCCAGCAGTTTGACTACCTACAGCGAGCAGTACTTC. Translating it yields CASSLTTYSEQYF.